These 15 T cell receptor beta chains were sequenced from one sample in a study of identical twins. TCRdb analysed the 5' RACE reads with MiXCR anew, one entry per CDR3 protein. The repertoire includes hundreds of thousands of distinct CDR3 sequences, roughly 8% of them detected once, and approximately 0.89% sits in the top ten. These data are also associated with another study on yellow fever vaccine responses in identical twins.

Sequencing input: PBMCs. The receptors stem from a woman under 30 in good health.

The sample holds many counts of this clonotype. J is TRBJ2-3 and V is TRBV29-1; D remains ambiguous. This CDR3 has 14 amino acids. The germline V gene encodes CDR1 SQVTM and CDR2 ANQGSEA. V lost 2 bases and J 0 bases, leaving 9 bases between the germline ends. CDR3 residues: CSVEQASSTDTQYF. The DNA for the CDR3 is TGCAGCGTTGAACAGGCCTCTAGCACAGATACGCAGTATTTT.

This clonotype was detected only a few times. The V and J genes are TRBV15 and TRBJ2-3; maybe TRBD2 (6 bases). V lost 5 bases to trimming and J lost 2 bases, with 14 bases between them. In germline, CDR1 is LNHNV, CDR2 YYDKDF (reference sequence). CDR3 size: 15 residues. The chain's CDR3 is CATSASRGLTDTQYF. CDR3 DNA: TGTGCCACCAGCGCGTCGCGGGGCCTCACAGATACGCAGTATTTT.

This clonotype was counted many times. The genes are TRBV5-1 and TRBJ2-1; 8 bases are shared with TRBD2. With 4 bases clipped from V and 7 bases from J, the junction kept 4 bases outside the gene matches. The CDR3 has 13 residues. CDR1 SGHRS and CDR2 YFSETQ come from the germline V gene. The DNA of the CDR3 is TGCGCCAGCAGCCCAGTAGCGGGGAATGAGCAGTTCTTC. Protein sequence: CASSPVAGNEQFF. The entire variable domain, with the rest obtained from reference TRBV5-1 and TRBJ2-1, is as follows: KAGVTQTPRYLIKTRGQQVTLSCSPISGHRSVSWYQQTPGQGLQFLFEYFSETQRNKGNFPGRFSGRQFSNSRSEMNVSTLELGDSALYLCASSPVAGNEQFFGPGTRLTVL.

This chain links TRBV9 with TRBJ2-3; D is unclear. Trimming cost V 0 bases and J 2 bases, with 13 bases left between them. The germline V gene encodes CDR1 SGDLS and CDR2 YYNGEE. There are 16 residues in the CDR3. The CDR3 bases are TGTGCCAGCAGCGTAGGTGCTTTCGGGTCCACAGATACGCAGTATTTT. It codes for CASSVGAFGSTDTQYF.

CDR3 protein: CASSHSGNSYEQYF. The CDR3 DNA reads TGTGCCAGCAGCCACAGCGGGAACTCCTACGAGCAGTACTTC. The chain recombines TRBV12-3 or TRBV12-4 with TRBJ2-7, with 7 bases matching TRBD2. With V trimmed by 6 bases and J by 0 bases, 5 bases remained unmatched. This CDR3 contains 14 residues.

A few counts support this clonotype. The rearrangement links TRBV7-9 to TRBJ2-1; 8 bases are a match to TRBD2. Germline CDR1 is SEHNR and CDR2 is FQNEAQ (reference sequence). This CDR3 has 16 amino acids. The V gene end was trimmed by 5 bases and the J gene end by 7 bases; junction bases not matched to a gene: 13. DNA of the CDR3: TGTGCCAGCAGCCCCCCCGAGAAGCGGGAGAGAAATGAGCAGTTCTTC. It specifies CASSPPEKRERNEQFF.

The chain couples TRBV25-1 to TRBJ2-7, with D possibly being TRBD2 (6 bases). Trimming pared 2 bases from V and 4 bases from J, leaving 15 bases between. Germline V CDR1 and CDR2: MGHDK, SYGVNS. The CDR3 is made up of 15 amino acids. CDR3 sequence: CASSEPGAGGYEQYF. The CDR3 DNA sequence: TGTGCCAGCAGTGAACCCGGGGCCGGGGGTTACGAGCAGTACTTC.

The J gene is TRBJ2-2, the V gene TRBV7-2; 7 bases are shared with TRBD2. This CDR3 spans 17 amino acids. CDR1 and CDR2 (germline): SGHTA, FQGNSA. Trimming took 5 bases from V and 2 from J; bases not matched to a gene: 11. In DNA, the CDR3 is TGTGCCAGCAGCGCTATAGGGCTAGCGGATAACACCGGGGAGCTGTTTTTT. Translated: CASSAIGLADNTGELFF.

The chain employs TRBV29-1 and TRBJ2-5, with D maybe TRBD1 (6 bases). The V gene lost 6 bases and the J gene lost 2 bases, with 13 bases spanning the gap. In germline, CDR1 is SQVTM, CDR2 ANQGSEA. The CDR3 runs to 13 residues. The CDR3 region is CSVDRDIQETQYF. The CDR3 nucleotides are TGCAGCGTCGACCGGGACATTCAAGAGACCCAGTACTTC.

The J gene is TRBJ1-1, the V gene TRBV11-2; 8 positions agree with TRBD1. The junction had 3 bases not matched to a gene; V was cut back by 2 bases and J by 10 bases. Per germline, CDR1 SGHAT and CDR2 FQNNGV. There are 12 residues in the CDR3. This chain's CDR3 is CASSLNRGRAFF. CDR3 DNA: TGTGCCAGCAGCTTAAACAGGGGGAGAGCTTTCTTT.

The CDR3 coding sequence is TGCAGTGCTAGAGATCAGGAGCGGGAGTACGAGCAGTACTTC. Its translation: CSARDQEREYEQYF. This chain links TRBV20-1 with TRBJ2-7; 8 bases agree with TRBD2. V lost 0 bases and J lost 4; bases outside the gene matches: 5. This CDR3 is 14 amino acids long. Germline V CDR1 and CDR2: DFQATT, SNEGSKA (reference sequence).

This clonotype came up a few times. The chain joins TRBV6-5 to TRBJ2-3; 11 bases match TRBD1. CDR1 and CDR2 from the germline V gene are MNHEY and SVGAGI. CDR3 length equals 16 residues. The J segment lost 6 bases and the V segment lost 2 bases, leaving 7 bases of the junction unmatched. The CDR3 loop is CASSYPGQGAGDTQYF. As DNA, the CDR3 is TGTGCCAGCAGTTACCCTGGACAGGGGGCTGGGGATACGCAGTATTTT.

This sequence joins TRBV6-5 and TRBJ2-7; D is perhaps TRBD1 or TRBD2 (5 bases each). The CDR3 covers 14 residues. The V gene's germline CDR1 is MNHEY and CDR2 SVGAGI. V shed 4 bases and J shed 3 bases, with 13 bases lying between them. The CDR3 reads CASSSIGAHYEQYF. CDR3 DNA: TGTGCCAGCAGTTCGATCGGGGCCCACTACGAGCAGTACTTC.

Only a few counts were recorded for this clonotype. V usage is TRBV6-2 or TRBV6-3 and J usage is TRBJ2-3; weak D call: TRBD1 (5 bases). Between the trimmed V and J ends, which lost 6 bases and 8 bases, there was a span of 27 bases. CDR3 length equals 17 residues. CDR1 and CDR2 (germline): MNHEY, SVGEGT. The CDR3 DNA reads TGTGCCAGCAGAGCCTTCCTCCTGGAAAGGGGTGTTGTTACGCAGTATTTT. It is translated as CASRAFLLERGVVTQYF.

This clonotype was seen only a few times. This rearrangement joins TRBV20-1 to TRBJ2-1, with 11 bases lining up with TRBD2. Germline V gene sequence: CDR1 DFQATT, CDR2 SNEGSKA (reference sequence). This CDR3 spans 16 amino acids. V lost 3 bases to trimming and J lost 4 bases; unmatched junction nucleotides: 8. The CDR3 spells CSARVTSGSVYNEQFF. Here the CDR3 DNA reads TGCAGTGCTAGGGTAACTAGCGGGAGTGTGTACAATGAGCAGTTCTTC.